This T cell receptor beta chain was profiled in a study of OX40 agonist ivuxolimab in advanced cancers. Using immunoSEQ multiplex PCR, the repertoire was profiled, and TCRdb retains in-frame clones only, with some absent. The data contain 70,000 to 75,000 clones, around four fifths of them singletons. The CDR3 runs 17 residues. Germline-derived CDR1 and CDR2 are SGHNT and YENEEA. With 2 bases clipped from V and 2 bases from J, the junction kept 9 bases outside the gene matches. The sequenced sample was CD4+ or CD8+ T cells sorted from blood, obtained in a trial of the OX40 agonist ivuxolimab. The J gene is TRBJ2-3, the V gene TRBV11-3; 8 positions match TRBD2. The receptor was derived from an adult with an advanced solid tumor such as melanoma, head and neck, liver or kidney cancer. The CDR3 spells CASSLHPGTRLTDTQYF. The CDR3 DNA sequence: TGTGCCAGCAGCTTACATCCCGGGACTAGGCTCACAGATACGCAGTATTTT.